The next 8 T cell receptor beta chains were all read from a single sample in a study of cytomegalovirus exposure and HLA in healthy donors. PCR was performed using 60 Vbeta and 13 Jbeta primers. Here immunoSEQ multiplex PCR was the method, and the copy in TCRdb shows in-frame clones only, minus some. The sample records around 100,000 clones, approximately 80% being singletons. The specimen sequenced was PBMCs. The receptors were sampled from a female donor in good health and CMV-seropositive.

In DNA, the CDR3 is TGTGCCAGCAGCTACCTTGAAACAGGGTTCGTCTATGGCTACACCTTC. Translation: CASSYLETGFVYGYTF. The V call is TRBV28, the J call TRBJ1-2, with D maybe TRBD1 (6 bases). Trimming left V 6 bases short and J 4 bases short, with 21 bases between. This CDR3 has 16 amino acids. Germline CDR1 is MDHEN and CDR2 is SYDVKM.

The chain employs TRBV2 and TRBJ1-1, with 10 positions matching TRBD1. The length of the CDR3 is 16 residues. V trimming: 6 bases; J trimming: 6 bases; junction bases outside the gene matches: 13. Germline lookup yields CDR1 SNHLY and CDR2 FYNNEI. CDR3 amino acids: CASSEGDRGYPPEAFF. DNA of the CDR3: TGTGCCAGCAGCGAGGGGGACAGGGGATATCCCCCTGAAGCTTTCTTT.

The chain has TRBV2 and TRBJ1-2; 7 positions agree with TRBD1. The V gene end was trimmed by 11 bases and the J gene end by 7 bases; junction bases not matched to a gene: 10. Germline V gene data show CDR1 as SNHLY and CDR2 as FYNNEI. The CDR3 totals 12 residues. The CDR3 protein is CASRGVVFGYTF. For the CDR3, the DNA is TGTGCCTCCAGGGGGGTTGTCTTTGGCTACACCTTC.

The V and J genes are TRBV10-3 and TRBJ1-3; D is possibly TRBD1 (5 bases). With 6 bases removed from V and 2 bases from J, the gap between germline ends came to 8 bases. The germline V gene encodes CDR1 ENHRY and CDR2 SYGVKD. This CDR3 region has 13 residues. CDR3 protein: CAISRQPGNTIYF. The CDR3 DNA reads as TGTGCCATCAGCCGACAGCCTGGAAACACCATATATTTT.

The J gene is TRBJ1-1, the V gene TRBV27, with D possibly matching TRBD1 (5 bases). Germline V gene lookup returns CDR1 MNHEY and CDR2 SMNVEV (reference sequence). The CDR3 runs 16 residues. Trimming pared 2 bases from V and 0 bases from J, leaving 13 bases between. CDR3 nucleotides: TGTGCCAGCAGTTTAAGGGGTAACCTAATGAACACTGAAGCTTTCTTT. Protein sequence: CASSLRGNLMNTEAFF.

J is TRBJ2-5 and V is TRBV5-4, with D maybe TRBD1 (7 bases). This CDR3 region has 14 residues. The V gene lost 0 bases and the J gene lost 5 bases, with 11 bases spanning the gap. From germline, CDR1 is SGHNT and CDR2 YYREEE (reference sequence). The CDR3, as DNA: TGTGCCAGCAGCTTGGACCCAGGGGGGGAGACCCAGTACTTC. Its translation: CASSLDPGGETQYF. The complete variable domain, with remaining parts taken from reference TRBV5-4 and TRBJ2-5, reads ETGVTQSPTHLIKTRGQQVTLRCSSQSGHNTVSWYQQALGQGPQFIFQYYREEENGRGNFPPRFSGLQFPNYSSELNVNALELDDSALYLCASSLDPGGETQYFGPGTRLLVL.

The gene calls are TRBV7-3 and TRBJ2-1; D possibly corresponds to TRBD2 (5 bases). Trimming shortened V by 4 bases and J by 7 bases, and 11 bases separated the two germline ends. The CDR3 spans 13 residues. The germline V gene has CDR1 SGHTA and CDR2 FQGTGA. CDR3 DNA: TGTGCCAGCAGCTCGGACCCGGGGAATGAGCAGTTCTTC. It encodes CASSSDPGNEQFF.

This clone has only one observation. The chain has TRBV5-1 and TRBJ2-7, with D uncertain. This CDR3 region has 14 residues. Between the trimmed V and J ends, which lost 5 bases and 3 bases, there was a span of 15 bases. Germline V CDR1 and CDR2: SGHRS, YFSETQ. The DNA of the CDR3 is TGCGCCAGCAGGTTCGGAACAGTCAACTACGAGCAGTACTTC. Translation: CASRFGTVNYEQYF.